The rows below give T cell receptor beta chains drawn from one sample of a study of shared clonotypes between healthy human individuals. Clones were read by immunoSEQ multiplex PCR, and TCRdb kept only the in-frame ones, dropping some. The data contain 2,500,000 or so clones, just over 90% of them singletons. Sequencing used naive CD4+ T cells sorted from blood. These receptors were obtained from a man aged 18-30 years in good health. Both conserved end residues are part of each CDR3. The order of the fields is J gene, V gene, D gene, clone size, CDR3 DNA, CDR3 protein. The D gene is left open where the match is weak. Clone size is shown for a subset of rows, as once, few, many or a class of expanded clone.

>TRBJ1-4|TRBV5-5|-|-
TGTGCCAGCAGCTTATTATTAAGGGTTGCAACTAATGAAAAACTGTTTTTT
CASSLLLRVATNEKLFF
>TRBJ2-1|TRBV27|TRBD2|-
TGTGCCAGCAGTTTCTCAGCGGCTAGCGGGAGCATCAATGAGCAGTTCTTC
CASSFSAASGSINEQFF
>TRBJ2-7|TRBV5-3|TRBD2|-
TGTGCCAGAAGCTTGACGATAGCGGGACACTACGAGCAGTACTTC
CARSLTIAGHYEQYF
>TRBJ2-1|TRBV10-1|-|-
TGCGCCAGCAGTGACGACCGACGTGAGCAGTTCTTC
CASSDDRREQFF
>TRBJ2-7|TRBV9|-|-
TGTGCCAGCAGCGTGTCCCTGGATGTTGGCGAGCAGTACTTC
CASSVSLDVGEQYF
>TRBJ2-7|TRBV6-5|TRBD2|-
TGTGCCAGCAGTTACTCGAATCTAGCGGGGGAGCAGTACTTC
CASSYSNLAGEQYF
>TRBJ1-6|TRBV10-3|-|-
TGTGCCAGCAGGGGTAGTGATTCACCCCTCCACTTT
CASRGSDSPLHF
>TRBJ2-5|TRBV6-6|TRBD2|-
TGTGCCAGCAGTCTACCGGGACTAGCTCAAGAGACCCAGTACTTC
CASSLPGLAQETQYF
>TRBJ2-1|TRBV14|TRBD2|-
TGTGCCAGCAGCCAAAACCCGACTAGCGGGAAGAGAATCTATGAGCAGTTCTTC
CASSQNPTSGKRIYEQFF
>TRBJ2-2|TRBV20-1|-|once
TGCAGTGCCGCGGGGTCCGGGGAGCTGTTTTTT
CSAAGSGELFF
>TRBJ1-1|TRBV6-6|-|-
TGTGCCAGCAGTCAAACAGGGAGCACTGAAGCTTTCTTT
CASSQTGSTEAFF
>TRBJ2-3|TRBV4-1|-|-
TGCGCCAGCAGCCAAGGGGGTTTCGGCGGCGGCACAGATACGCAGTATTTT
CASSQGGFGGGTDTQYF
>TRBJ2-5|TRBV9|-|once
TGTGCCAGCAGCCCATTTGACGAGACCCAGTACTTC
CASSPFDETQYF
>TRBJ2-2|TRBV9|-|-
TGTGCCAGCAGCGTAGGAGCCCCCCCCGGGGAGCTGTTTTTT
CASSVGAPPGELFF
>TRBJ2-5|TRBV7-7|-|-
TGTGCTAGCAGTCACGGGACGGGCCTCCAGGAAACCCAGTACTTC
CASSHGTGLQETQYF